The clone carrying this T cell receptor (beta chain) was observed a few times. The antigen is unknown. The data belong to a study of shared clonotypes between healthy human individuals. Study outcomes and limitations: Clonotypes shared by all four sorted-subset donors had higher generation probabilities than non-shared clonotypes.

This CDR3 is 14 amino acids long. CDR1 SGHVS and CDR2 FNYEAQ come from the germline V gene. Trimming took 6 bases from V and 8 from J, leaving 16 bases between them. Method: immunoSEQ multiplex PCR; TCRdb's copy keeps in-frame clones and lacks some. The data hold some 900,000 clones, with 76% observed a single time. Sequenced sample: memory CD4+ T cells sorted from blood. Regarding subset: CD45RA-negative fraction. V is TRBV7-6 and J is TRBJ1-4; TRBD1 is a possible D gene (5 bases). The receptor's source is a young man in good health. CDR3: CASSLRGVSEKLFF. The CDR3 DNA reads as TGTGCCAGCAGTCTGCGGGGGGTTAGCGAAAAACTGTTTTTT.